This T cell receptor (beta chain) was found in a study of T cells in Graves' hyperthyroidism and ophthalmopathy. Notes on the study in general: The model foresaw ophthalmopathy a median roughly 6 months prior to onset.

Germline V lookup: CDR1 KGHDR, CDR2 SFDVKD. The V gene end was trimmed by 4 bases and the J gene end by 0 bases; junction bases not matched to a gene: 2. The CDR3 extends over 15 amino acids. As to this clonotype: What it recognizes is unknown.

Amplification of TCR beta CDR3 regions used RNA as the template. The study used the HTBI primer set for a first-round RT-PCR of the TCR CDR3. TCRdb ran MiXCR on the multiplex PCR reads and lists one entry per CDR3 protein. The data contain roughly 500,000 distinct CDR3 sequences, roughly 22% of them singletons. The chain carries TRBV24-1 and TRBJ2-3; 8 bases are a match to TRBD2. This receptor was identified in a woman between 65 and 79 years old with Graves' ophthalmopathy. The sequenced sample was blood. The CDR3 DNA reads TGTGCCACCAGTGACGCTAGCGGGAGCACAGATACGCAGTATTTT. Protein sequence: CATSDASGSTDTQYF.